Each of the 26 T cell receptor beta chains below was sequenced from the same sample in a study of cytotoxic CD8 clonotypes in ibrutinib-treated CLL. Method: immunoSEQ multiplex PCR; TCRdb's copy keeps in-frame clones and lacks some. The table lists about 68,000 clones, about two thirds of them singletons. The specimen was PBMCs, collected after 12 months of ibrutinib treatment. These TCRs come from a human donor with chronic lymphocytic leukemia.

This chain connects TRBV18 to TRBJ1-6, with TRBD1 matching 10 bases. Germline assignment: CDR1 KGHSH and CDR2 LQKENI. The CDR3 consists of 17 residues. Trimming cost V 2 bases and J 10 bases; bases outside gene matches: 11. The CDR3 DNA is TGTGCCAGCTCACCAAAGTTGGACAGGGGGGCGGACTCACCCCTCCACTTT. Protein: CASSPKLDRGADSPLHF.

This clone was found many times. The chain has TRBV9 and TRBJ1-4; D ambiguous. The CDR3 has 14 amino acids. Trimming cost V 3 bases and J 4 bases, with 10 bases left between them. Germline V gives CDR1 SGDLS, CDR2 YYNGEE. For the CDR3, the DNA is TGTGCCAGCAGCGCACCGGGCTATAATGAAAAACTGTTTTTT. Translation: CASSAPGYNEKLFF.

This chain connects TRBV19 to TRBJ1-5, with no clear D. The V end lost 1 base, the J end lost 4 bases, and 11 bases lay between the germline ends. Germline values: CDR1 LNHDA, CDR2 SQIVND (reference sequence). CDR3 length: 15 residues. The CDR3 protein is CASSIGVTLNQPQHF. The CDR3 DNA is TGTGCCAGTAGTATAGGAGTCACTTTGAATCAGCCCCAGCATTTT.

CDR3 nucleotides: TGTGCCAGCAGCAAAGCATTGGGGCGGGACCTAGAGACCCAGTACTTC. Residues: CASSKALGRDLETQYF. This rearrangement joins TRBV21-1 to TRBJ2-5; the table's D call, TRBD2, was not checked against the DNA. TRBV21-1 is classified as a pseudogene. The CDR3 runs to 16 residues.

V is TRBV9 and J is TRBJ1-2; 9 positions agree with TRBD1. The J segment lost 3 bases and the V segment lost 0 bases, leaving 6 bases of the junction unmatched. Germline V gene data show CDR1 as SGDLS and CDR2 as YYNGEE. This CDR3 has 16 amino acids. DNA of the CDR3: TGTGCCAGCAGCGTAGAGGTCACAGGGGGCGACTATGGCTACACCTTC. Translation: CASSVEVTGGDYGYTF.

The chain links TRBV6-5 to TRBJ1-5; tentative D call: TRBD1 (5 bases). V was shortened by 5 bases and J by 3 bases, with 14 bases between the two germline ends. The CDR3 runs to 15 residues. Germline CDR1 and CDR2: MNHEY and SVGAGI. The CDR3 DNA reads TGTGCCAGCAGTCCAATCGGGGGTTACAATCAGCCCCAGCATTTT. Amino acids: CASSPIGGYNQPQHF.

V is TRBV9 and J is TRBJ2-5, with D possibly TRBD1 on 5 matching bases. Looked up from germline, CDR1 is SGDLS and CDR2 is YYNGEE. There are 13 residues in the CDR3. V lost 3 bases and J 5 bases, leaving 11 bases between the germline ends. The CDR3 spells CASSGKRGETQYF. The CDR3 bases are TGTGCCAGCAGCGGGAAAAGGGGCGAGACCCAGTACTTC.

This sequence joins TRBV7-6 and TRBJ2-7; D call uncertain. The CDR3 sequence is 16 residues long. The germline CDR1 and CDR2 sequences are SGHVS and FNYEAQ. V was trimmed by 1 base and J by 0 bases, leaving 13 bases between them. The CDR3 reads CASSLGSMPSSYEQYF. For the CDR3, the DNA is TGTGCCAGCAGCTTAGGGTCCATGCCTAGCTCCTACGAGCAGTACTTC.

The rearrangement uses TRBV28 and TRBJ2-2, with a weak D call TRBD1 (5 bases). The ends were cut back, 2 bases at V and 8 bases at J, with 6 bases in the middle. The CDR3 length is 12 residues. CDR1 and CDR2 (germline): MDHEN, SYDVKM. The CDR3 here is CASSLRTGELFF. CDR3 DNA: TGTGCCAGCAGTTTAAGGACAGGGGAGCTGTTTTTT. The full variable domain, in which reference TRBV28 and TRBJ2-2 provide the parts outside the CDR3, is DVKVTQSSRYLVKRTGEKVFLECVQDMDHENMFWYRQDPGLGLRLIYFSYDVKMKEKGDIPEGYSVSREKKERFSLILESASTNQTSMYLCASSLRTGELFFGEGSRLTVL.

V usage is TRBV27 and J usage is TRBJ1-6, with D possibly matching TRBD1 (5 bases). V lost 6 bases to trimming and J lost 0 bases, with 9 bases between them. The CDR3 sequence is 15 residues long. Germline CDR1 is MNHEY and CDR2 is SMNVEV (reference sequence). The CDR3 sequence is CASSHRSSYNSPLHF. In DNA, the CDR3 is TGTGCCAGCAGCCACAGGAGCTCCTATAATTCACCCCTCCACTTT.

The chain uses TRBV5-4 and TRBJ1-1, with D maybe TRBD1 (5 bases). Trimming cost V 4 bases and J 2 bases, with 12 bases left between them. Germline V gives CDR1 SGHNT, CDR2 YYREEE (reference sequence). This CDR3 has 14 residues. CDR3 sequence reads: CASSLRTLNTEAFF. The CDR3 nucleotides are TGTGCCAGCAGCCTACGGACACTAAACACTGAAGCTTTCTTT.

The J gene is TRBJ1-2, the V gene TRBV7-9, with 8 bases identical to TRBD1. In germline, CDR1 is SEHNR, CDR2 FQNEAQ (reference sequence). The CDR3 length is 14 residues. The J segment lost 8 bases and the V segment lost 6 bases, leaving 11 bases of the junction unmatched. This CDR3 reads CASRPDRVGEGYTF. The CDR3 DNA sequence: TGTGCCAGCAGACCGGACAGGGTGGGCGAGGGCTACACCTTC.

The CDR3 DNA reads TGTGCCAGCAGTTACGTCGGACGGACCGGGGAGCTGTTTTTT. This translates into CASSYVGRTGELFF. The chain couples TRBV6-6 to TRBJ2-2, with D uncertain. From germline, CDR1 is MNHNY and CDR2 SVGAGI (reference sequence). There are 14 residues in the CDR3. Trimming took off 2 bases at V and 5 bases at J, with 9 bases between the two ends.

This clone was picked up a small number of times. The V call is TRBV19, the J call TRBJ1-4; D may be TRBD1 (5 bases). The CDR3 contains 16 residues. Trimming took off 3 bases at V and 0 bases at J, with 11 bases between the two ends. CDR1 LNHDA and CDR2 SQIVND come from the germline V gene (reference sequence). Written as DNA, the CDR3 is TGTGCCAGTAGTATTATGAGGGGCCCAACTAATGAAAAACTGTTTTTT. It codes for CASSIMRGPTNEKLFF.

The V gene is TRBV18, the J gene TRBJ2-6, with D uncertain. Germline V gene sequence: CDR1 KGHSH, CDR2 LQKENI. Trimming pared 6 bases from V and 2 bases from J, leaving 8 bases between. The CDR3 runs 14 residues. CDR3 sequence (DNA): TGTGCCAGCTCCACCTCTACTGGGGCCAACGTCCTGACTTTC. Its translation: CASSTSTGANVLTF.

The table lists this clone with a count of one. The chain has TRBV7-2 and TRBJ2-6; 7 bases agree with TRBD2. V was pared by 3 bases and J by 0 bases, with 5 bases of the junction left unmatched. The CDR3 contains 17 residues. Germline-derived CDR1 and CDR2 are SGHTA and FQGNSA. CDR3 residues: CASSLAGVRSGANVLTF. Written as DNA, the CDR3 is TGTGCCAGCAGCTTGGCGGGGGTACGCTCTGGGGCCAACGTCCTGACTTTC. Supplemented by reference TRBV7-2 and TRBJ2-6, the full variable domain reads GAGVSQSPSNKVTEKGKDVELRCDPISGHTALYWYRQSLGQGLEFLIYFQGNSAPDKSGLPSDRFSAERTGGSVSTLTIQRTQQEDSAVYLCASSLAGVRSGANVLTFGAGSRLTVL.

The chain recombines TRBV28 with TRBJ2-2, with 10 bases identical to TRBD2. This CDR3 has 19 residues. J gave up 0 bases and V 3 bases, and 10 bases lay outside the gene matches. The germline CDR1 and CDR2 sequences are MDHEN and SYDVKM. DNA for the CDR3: TGTGCCAGCAGTTTCTTCCTAGCGGGGGTCAACGCGAACACCGGGGAGCTGTTTTTT. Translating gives CASSFFLAGVNANTGELFF. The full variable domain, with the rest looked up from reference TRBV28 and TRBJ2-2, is DVKVTQSSRYLVKRTGEKVFLECVQDMDHENMFWYRQDPGLGLRLIYFSYDVKMKEKGDIPEGYSVSREKKERFSLILESASTNQTSMYLCASSFFLAGVNANTGELFFGEGSRLTVL.

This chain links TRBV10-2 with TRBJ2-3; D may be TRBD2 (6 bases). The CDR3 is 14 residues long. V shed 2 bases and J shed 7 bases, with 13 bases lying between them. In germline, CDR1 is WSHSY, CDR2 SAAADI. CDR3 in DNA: TGCGCCAGCAGTGAGATGGCCGGCGGGAATACGCAGTATTTT. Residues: CASSEMAGGNTQYF.

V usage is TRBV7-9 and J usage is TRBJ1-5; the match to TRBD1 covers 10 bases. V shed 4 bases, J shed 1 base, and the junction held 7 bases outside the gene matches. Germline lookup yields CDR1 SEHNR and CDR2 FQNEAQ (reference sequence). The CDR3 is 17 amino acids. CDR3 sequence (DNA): TGTGCCAGCAGCTCCATGACAGGGGGCCCCAGCAATCAGCCCCAGCATTTT. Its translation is CASSSMTGGPSNQPQHF.

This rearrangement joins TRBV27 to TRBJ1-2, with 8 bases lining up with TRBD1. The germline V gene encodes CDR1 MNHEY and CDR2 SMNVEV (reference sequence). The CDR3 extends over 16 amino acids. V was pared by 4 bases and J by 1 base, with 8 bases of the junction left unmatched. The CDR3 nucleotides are TGTGCCAGCAGTTGGGCTTCCGGACAGGGTAACTATGGCTACACCTTC. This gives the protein CASSWASGQGNYGYTF.

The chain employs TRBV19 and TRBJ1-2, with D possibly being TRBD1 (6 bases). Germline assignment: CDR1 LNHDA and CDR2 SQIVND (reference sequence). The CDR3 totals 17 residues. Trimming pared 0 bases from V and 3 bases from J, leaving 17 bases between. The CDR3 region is CASSIDNLAGVDYGYTF. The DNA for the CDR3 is TGTGCCAGTAGTATAGATAATTTGGCAGGGGTGGACTATGGCTACACCTTC.

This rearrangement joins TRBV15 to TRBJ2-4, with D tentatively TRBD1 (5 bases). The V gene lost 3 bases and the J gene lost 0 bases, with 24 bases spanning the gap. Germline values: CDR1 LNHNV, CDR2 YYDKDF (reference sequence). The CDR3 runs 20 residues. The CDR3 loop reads CATSRGMAQAPLLAKNIQYF. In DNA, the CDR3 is TGTGCCACCAGCAGGGGTATGGCACAGGCGCCGCTCTTAGCCAAAAACATTCAGTACTTC.

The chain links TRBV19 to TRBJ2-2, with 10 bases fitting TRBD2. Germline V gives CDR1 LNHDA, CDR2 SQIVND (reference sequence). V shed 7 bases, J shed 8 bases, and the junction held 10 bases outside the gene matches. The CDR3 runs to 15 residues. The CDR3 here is CASKIAGGPPGELFF. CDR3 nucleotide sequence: TGTGCCAGTAAGATAGCGGGGGGCCCCCCTGGGGAGCTGTTTTTT.

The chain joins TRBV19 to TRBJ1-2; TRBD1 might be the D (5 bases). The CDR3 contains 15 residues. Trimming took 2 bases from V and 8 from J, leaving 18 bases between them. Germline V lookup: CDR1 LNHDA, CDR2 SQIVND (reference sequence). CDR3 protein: CASSILGGTYRGYTF. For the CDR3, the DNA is TGTGCCAGTAGTATATTGGGGGGAACCTACAGAGGCTACACCTTC.

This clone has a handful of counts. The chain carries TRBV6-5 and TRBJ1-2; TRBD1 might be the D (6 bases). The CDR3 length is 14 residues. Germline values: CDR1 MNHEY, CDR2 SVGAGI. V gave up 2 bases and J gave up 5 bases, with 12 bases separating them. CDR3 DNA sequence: TGTGCCAGCAGTTACGGGTCTGGACAGTATGGCTACACCTTC. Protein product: CASSYGSGQYGYTF.

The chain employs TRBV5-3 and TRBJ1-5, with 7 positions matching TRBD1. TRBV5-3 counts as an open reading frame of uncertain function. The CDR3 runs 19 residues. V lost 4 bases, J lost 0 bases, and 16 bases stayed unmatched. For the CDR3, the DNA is TGTGCCAGAAGCAGGGGACAGCCACCCGCTACTTATAGCAATCAGCCCCAGCATTTT. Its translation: CARSRGQPPATYSNQPQHF.